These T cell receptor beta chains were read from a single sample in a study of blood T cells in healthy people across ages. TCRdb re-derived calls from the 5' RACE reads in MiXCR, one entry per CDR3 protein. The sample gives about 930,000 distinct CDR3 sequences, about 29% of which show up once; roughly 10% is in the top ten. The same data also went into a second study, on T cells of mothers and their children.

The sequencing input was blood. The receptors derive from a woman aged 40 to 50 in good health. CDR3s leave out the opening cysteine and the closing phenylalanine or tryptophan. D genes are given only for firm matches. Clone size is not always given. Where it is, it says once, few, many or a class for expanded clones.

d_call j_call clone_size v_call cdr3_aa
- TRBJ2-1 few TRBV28 ASSGDLYNEQF
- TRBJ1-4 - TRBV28 ASSIQGLNEKLF
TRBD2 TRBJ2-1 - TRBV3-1 ASSQPGLAFDEQF
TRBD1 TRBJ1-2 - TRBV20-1 SARPRQGSDYGYT
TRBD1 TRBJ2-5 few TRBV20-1 SATAGTGVQETQY
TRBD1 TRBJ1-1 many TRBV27 ASHRTGGYTEAF
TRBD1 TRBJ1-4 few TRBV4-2 ASSHAGTGGREKLF
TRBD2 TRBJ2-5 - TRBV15 ATFNGGTSGGYQETQY
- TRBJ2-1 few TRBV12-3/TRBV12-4 ASSIDSNEQF
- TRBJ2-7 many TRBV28 ASSSPAAGYEQY
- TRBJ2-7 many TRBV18 ASSPALGLEQY
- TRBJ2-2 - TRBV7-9 ASSRGGAFQGTEELF
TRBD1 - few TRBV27 ASRLKPGQGVSEQY
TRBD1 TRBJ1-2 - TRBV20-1 SARDRTGLVYGYT
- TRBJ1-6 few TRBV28 ASSRQSYNSPLH
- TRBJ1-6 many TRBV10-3 AIRRPEVNSPLH
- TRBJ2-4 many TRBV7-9 ASSSPRAAQY
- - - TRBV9 ASSPRGTSSYNEQY
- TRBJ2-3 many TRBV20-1 SARVTGGTDTQY
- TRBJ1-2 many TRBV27 ASGPAGSLRGYT
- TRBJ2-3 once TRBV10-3 TISAPPSGSNEAQY
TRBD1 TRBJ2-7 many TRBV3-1 ASSLRRQGAGEQY
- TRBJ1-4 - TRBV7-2 ASSRGGGAGEEKLF
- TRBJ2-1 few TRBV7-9 ASSYVLGGASYNEQF
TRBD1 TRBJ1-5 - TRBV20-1 SAGTDMNQPQH
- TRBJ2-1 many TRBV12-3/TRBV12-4 ASSSQGGLGGEQF
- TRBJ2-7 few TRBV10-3 AILDGPSSYNEQY
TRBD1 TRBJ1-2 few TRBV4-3 ASSLTSRDRVYGYT
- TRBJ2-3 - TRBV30 AWRSSGAATDTQY
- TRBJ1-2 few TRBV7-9 ASSMVGGYT
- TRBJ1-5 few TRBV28 ASSAGGSNQPQH
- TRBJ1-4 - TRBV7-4 ASSLKDSNEKLF
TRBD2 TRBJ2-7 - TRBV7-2 ASSLGLAGGPEQY
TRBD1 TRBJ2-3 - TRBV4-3 ASSHERDRVAY
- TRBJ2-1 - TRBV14 ASSQVRHEQF
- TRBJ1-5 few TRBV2 ASRGTSGRSNQPQH
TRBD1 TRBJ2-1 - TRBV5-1 ASSLGDRPQF
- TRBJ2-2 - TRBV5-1 ASSLPIHPGRHTGELF
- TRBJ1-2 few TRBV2 ASSELGSGGGYT
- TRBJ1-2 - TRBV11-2 ASSLDRAGDGYT
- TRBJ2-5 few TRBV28 ASSQEWRGRGETQY
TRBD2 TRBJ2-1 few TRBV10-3 TIRPLAGGYNEQF
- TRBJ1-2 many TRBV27 ASSARGGLGYT
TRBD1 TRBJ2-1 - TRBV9 ASSYGQGQYNEQF
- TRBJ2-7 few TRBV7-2 ASSLEEGTKAYEQY
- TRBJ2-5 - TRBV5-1 ASSFVFEETQY
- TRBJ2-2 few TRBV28 ASSLIGQNTGELF
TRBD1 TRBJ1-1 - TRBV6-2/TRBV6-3 ASSTGDPNTEAF
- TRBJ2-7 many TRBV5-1 ASSLTLSSSYEQY
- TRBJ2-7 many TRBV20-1 SVTITGYEQY
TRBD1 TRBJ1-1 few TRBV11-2 ASSPRRGQAEAF
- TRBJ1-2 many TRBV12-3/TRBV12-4 ASSSLSGGRINYGYT
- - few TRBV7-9 ASSLADRLLGVTQY
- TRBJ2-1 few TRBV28 ASSFGSENEQF
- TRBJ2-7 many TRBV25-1 ASSDPGGRSYEQY